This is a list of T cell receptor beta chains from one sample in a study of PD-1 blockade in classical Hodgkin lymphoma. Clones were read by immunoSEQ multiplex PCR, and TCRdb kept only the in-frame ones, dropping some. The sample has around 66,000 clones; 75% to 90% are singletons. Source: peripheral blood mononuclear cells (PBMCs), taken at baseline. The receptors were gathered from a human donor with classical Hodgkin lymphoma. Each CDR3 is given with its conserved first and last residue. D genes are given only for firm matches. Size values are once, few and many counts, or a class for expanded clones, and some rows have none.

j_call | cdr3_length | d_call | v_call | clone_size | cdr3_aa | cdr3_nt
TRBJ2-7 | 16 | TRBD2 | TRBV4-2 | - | CASSQDEGTSGYEQYF | TGTGCCAGCAGCCAAGATGAGGGGACTAGCGGCTACGAGCAGTACTTC
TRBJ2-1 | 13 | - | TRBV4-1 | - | CASSQVGGNEQFF | TGCGCCAGCAGCCAAGTCGGTGGGAATGAGCAGTTCTTC
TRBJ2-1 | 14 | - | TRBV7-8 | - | CASSLPHDHNEQFF | TGTGCCAGCAGCTTACCGCACGATCACAATGAGCAGTTCTTC
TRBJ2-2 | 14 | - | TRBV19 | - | CASSPIGGPGELFF | TGTGCCAGTAGTCCTATAGGTGGCCCCGGGGAGCTGTTTTTT
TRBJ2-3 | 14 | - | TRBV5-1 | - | CASSLGRVTDTQYF | TGCGCCAGCAGCTTGGGAAGGGTCACAGATACGCAGTATTTT
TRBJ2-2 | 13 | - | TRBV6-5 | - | CASSYTGTGELFF | TGTGCCAGCAGTTACACAGGCACCGGGGAGCTGTTTTTT
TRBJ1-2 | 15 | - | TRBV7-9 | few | CASSLGVTGGLGYTF | TGTGCCAGCAGCTTAGGGGTTACAGGAGGACTTGGCTACACCTTC
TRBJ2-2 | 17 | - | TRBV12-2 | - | CASRLAGGQGDTGELFF | TGTGCAAGTCGCTTAGCGGGCGGACAGGGAGACACCGGGGAGCTGTTTTTT
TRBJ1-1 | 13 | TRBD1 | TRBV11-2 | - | CASSFQGALRAFF | TGTGCCAGCAGCTTCCAGGGGGCGCTTAGAGCTTTCTTT
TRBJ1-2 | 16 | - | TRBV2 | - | CASRGLAGASSRGYTF | TGTGCCAGCAGGGGTCTTGCGGGGGCCTCATCCAGGGGCTACACCTTC
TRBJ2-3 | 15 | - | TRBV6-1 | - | CASSVWTASTDTQYF | TGTGCCAGCAGTGTATGGACAGCCAGCACAGATACGCAGTATTTT
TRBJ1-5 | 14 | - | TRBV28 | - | CASSFPGSNQPQHF | TGTGCCAGCAGTTTCCCGGGGAGCAATCAGCCCCAGCATTTT
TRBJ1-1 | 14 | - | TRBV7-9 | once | CASSTKDGILIAFF | TGTGCCAGCAGCACCAAGGACGGTATTTTGATTGCTTTCTTT
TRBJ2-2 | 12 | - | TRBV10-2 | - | CASSINTGELFF | TGCGCCAGCAGTATTAACACCGGGGAGCTGTTTTTT
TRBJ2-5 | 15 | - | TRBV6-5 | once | CASSWITGIGETQYF | TGTGCCAGCAGTTGGATCACAGGGATCGGTGAGACCCAGTACTTC
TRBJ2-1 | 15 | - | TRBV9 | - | CASSETPGPALEQFF | TGTGCCAGCAGTGAAACACCTGGACCGGCTCTTGAGCAGTTCTTC
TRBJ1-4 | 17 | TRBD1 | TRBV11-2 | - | CASSSSRDRVLGEKLFF | TGTGCCAGCAGCTCGTCCCGGGACAGGGTGTTAGGTGAAAAACTGTTTTTT
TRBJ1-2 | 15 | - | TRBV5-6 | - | CASSLGLGGAYGYTF | TGTGCCAGCAGCTTGGGTTTGGGGGGCGCATATGGCTACACCTTC
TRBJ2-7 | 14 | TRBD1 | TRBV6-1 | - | CASSADRASYEQYF | TGTGCCAGCAGTGCGGACAGGGCGTCCTACGAGCAGTACTTC
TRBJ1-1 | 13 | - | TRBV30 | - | CAWSTLAYTEAFF | TGTGCCTGGAGTACCCTTGCCTACACTGAAGCTTTCTTT
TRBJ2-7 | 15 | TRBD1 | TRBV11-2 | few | CASSLVGDSFYEQYF | TGTGCCAGCAGCTTAGTTGGGGACAGTTTCTACGAGCAGTACTTC
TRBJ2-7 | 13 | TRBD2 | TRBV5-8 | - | CATRGGSSYEQYF | TGTGCCACCCGGGGGGGGAGCTCCTACGAGCAGTACTTC
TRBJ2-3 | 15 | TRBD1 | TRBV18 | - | CASSLTGGSTDTQYF | TGTGCCAGCTCGCTCACAGGGGGAAGCACAGATACGCAGTATTTT
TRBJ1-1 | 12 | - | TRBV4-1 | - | CASSQGPTEAFF | TGCGCCAGCAGCCAAGGGCCCACTGAAGCTTTCTTT
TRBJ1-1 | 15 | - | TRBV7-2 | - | CASSLLEIISTEAFF | TGTGCCAGCAGCTTGTTAGAGATCATAAGTACTGAAGCTTTCTTT
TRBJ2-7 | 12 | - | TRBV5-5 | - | CASSLVVDEQYF | TGTGCCAGCAGCTTGGTTGTGGACGAGCAGTACTTC
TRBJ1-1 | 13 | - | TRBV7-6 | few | CASSVQGDTEAFF | TGTGCCAGCAGCGTCCAGGGTGACACTGAAGCTTTCTTT
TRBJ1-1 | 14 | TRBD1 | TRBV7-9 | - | CASSSTGPEGEAFF | TGTGCCAGCAGCTCGACAGGGCCGGAGGGTGAAGCTTTCTTT
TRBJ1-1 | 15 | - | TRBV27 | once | CASSLGRGVNTEAFF | TGTGCCAGCAGTTTAGGAAGGGGCGTGAACACTGAAGCTTTCTTT
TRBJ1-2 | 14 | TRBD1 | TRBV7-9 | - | CASSLGTGTVGYTF | TGTGCCAGCAGCTTAGGGACAGGGACGGTAGGCTACACCTTC
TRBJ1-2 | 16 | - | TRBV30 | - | CAWSGQEHRLIYGYTF | TGTGCCTGGAGTGGACAGGAACATAGGTTAATATATGGCTACACCTTC
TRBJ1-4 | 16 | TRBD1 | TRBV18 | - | CASSPYGTADNEKLFF | TGTGCCAGCTCACCATATGGGACAGCAGATAATGAAAAACTGTTTTTT
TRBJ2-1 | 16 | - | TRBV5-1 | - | CASRPLTTDTINEQFF | TGCGCCAGCCGTCCACTGACGACAGATACTATCAATGAGCAGTTCTTC
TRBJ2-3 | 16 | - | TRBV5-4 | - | CASSLESGSRGDTQYF | TGTGCCAGCAGCTTGGAAAGCGGATCAAGAGGAGATACGCAGTATTTT
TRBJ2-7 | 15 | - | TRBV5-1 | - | CASRLTGTVTYEQYF | TGCGCCAGCAGACTAACCGGGACGGTGACCTACGAGCAGTACTTC
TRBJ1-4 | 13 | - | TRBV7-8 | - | CASSLGENEKLFF | TGTGCCAGCAGCTTAGGGGAGAATGAAAAACTGTTTTTT
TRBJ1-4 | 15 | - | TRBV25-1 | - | CASSDTGLINEKLFF | TGTGCCAGCAGTGACACGGGGCTGATTAATGAAAAACTGTTTTTT
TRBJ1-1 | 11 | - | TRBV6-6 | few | CATTERHEAFF | TGTGCCACCACAGAGCGCCATGAAGCTTTCTTT
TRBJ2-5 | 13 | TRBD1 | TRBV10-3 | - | CAISGTDKETQYF | TGTGCCATCAGCGGGACAGATAAAGAGACCCAGTACTTC
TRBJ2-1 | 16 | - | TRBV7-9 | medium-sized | CASSLTGTYTYNEQFF | TGTGCCAGCAGCTTAACTGGCACCTATACCTACAATGAGCAGTTCTTC
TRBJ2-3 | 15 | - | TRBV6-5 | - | CASSWETGGTDTQYF | TGTGCCAGCAGTTGGGAGACCGGAGGGACAGATACGCAGTATTTT
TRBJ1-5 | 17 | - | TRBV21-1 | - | CASLSKVGGWRNQPQHF | TGTGCCAGCCTTAGTAAGGTGGGGGGGTGGCGCAATCAGCCCCAGCATTTT
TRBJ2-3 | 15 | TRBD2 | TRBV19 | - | CASSITSGATDTQYF | TGTGCCAGTAGTATAACTAGCGGGGCCACAGATACGCAGTATTTT
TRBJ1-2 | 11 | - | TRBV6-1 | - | CASSFIQGYTF | TGTGCCAGCAGCTTTATACAGGGCTACACCTTC
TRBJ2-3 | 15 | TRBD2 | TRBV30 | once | CAWATGTSSADTQYF | TGTGCCTGGGCTACCGGGACTAGCTCGGCAGATACGCAGTATTTT
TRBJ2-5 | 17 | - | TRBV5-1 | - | CASSPGRQSGGGETQYF | TGCGCCAGCAGCCCTGGCAGACAGTCTGGGGGCGGAGAGACCCAGTACTTC
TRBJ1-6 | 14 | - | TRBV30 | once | CALTRGSYNSPLHF | TGTGCCCTGACTCGTGGCTCCTATAATTCACCCCTCCACTTT
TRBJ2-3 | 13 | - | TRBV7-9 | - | CASSLDGGDTQYF | TGTGCCAGCAGCTTGGACGGAGGGGATACGCAGTATTTT
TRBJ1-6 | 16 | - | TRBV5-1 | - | CASSLDRSSYNSPLHF | TGCGCCAGCAGCCTTGACAGGAGCTCCTATAATTCACCCCTCCACTTT
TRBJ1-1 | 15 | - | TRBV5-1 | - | CASSFSGIANTEAFF | TGCGCCAGCAGCTTTTCGGGAATTGCGAACACTGAAGCTTTCTTT
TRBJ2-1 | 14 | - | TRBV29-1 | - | CSVEEGKLYNEQFF | TGCAGCGTTGAGGAGGGAAAATTATACAATGAGCAGTTCTTC
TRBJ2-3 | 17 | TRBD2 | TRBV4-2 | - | CASSQEASGGPTDTQYF | TGTGCCAGCAGCCAAGAGGCTAGCGGGGGACCCACAGATACGCAGTATTTT
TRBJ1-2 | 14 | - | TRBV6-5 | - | CASSPDYSRDGYTF | TGTGCCAGCAGTCCGGACTACTCCCGGGATGGCTACACCTTC
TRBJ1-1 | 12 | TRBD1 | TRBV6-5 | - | CASSLDRNEAFF | TGTGCCAGCAGTTTGGACAGGAATGAAGCTTTCTTT
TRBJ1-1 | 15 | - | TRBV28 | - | CASREIEVKNTEAFF | TGTGCCAGCAGGGAGATCGAGGTTAAGAACACTGAAGCTTTCTTT
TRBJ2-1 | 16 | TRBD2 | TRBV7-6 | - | CASSLVVAGGPNEQFF | TGTGCCAGCAGCTTAGTGGTAGCGGGGGGGCCGAATGAGCAGTTCTTC
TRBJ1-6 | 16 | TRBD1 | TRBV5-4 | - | CASSPKRGQGLSPLHF | TGTGCCAGCAGTCCTAAAAGAGGACAGGGATTGTCACCCCTCCACTTT
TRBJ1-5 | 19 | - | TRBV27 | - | CASSLRGTANLVINQPQHF | TGTGCCAGCAGTTTAAGGGGGACCGCGAATCTGGTAATCAATCAGCCCCAGCATTTT